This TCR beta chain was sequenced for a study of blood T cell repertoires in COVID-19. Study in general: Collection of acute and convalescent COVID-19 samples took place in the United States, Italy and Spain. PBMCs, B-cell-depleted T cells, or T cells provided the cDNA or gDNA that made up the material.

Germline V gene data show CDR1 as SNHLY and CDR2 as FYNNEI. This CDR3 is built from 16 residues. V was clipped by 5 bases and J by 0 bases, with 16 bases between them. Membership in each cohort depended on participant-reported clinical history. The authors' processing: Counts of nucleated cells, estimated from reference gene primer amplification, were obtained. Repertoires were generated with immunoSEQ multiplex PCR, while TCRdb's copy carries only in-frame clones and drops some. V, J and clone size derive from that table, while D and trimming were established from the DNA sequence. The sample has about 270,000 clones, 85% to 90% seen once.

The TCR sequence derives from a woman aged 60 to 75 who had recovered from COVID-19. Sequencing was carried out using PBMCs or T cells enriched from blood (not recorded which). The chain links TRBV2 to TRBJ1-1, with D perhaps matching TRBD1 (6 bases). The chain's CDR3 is CASSRQGLMMNTEAFF. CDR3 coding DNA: TGTGCCAGCAGTCGGCAGGGGCTAATGATGAACACTGAAGCTTTCTTT.